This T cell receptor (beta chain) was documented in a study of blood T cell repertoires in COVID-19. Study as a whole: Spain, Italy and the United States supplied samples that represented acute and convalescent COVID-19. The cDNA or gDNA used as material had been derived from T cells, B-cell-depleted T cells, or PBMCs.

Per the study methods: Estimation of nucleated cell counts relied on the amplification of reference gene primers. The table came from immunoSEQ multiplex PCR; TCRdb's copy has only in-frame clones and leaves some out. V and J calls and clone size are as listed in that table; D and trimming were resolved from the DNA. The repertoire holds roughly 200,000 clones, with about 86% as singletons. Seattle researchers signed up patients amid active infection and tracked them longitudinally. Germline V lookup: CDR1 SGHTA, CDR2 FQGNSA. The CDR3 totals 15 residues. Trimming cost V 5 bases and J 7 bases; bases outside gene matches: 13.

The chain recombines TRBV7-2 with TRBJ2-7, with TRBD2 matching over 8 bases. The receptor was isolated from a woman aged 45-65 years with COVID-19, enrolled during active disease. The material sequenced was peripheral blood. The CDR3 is CASSPDSGASGEQYF. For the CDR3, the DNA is TGTGCCAGCAGCCCCGATAGCGGGGCCTCGGGGGAGCAGTACTTC.